Described below is a single TCR beta chain sequence and its context. Antigen specificity is unknown. This sample was included in a study of OX40 agonist ivuxolimab in advanced cancers. Peripheral blood came from all dose cohorts at three timepoints. Whole-study results and caveats: Near-lowest levels of clonal expansion characterized partial responders at 0.1-3.0 mg/kg.

The repertoire was sequenced with immunoSEQ multiplex PCR; TCRdb's copy has only in-frame clones and lacks some. The table includes around 80,000 clones, 85% detected once. Trimming removed 3 bases from V and 7 bases from J; junction bases left unmatched: 7. The CDR3 is made up of 16 amino acids. The germline gives CDR1 SGHNT, CDR2 YYREEE (reference sequence). The gene calls are TRBV5-4 and TRBJ1-6; 10 bases are a match to TRBD1. Here the sequenced sample was CD4+ or CD8+ T cells sorted from blood, taken in a trial of the OX40 agonist ivuxolimab. The TCR sequence derives from an adult with an advanced solid tumor such as melanoma, head and neck, liver or kidney cancer. CDR3 in DNA: TGTGCCAGCAGCTCTCGGGACAGGGGTGACAATTCACCCCTCCACTTT. Translating it yields CASSSRDRGDNSPLHF.